A selection of T cell receptor beta chains follows, all from one sample in a study of blood T cells in healthy people across ages. Using its own MiXCR run on the 5' RACE reads, TCRdb lists one record per CDR3 protein. Of 600,000 to 1,000,000 distinct CDR3 sequences listed, 20% to 30% were seen once; the top ten hold more than 3%. The same sample was also studied in work on T cells of mothers and their children.

Sequences were obtained from blood. Source of these receptors: a boy between 5 and 17 years old in good health. CDR3s include the opening cysteine and the closing phenylalanine or tryptophan. The D gene is left open where the match is weak. Size tells how often a clone was seen (once, few, many) or the class of an expanded clone, and some rows leave it out.

cdr3_nt: TGCAGTGCTAGAGATCCCCGGGTCACCGACAGGGCCTCTGGGGCCAACGTCCTGACTTTC
cdr3_aa: CSARDPRVTDRASGANVLTF
j_call: TRBJ2-6
clone_size: few
d_call: TRBD1
v_call: TRBV20-1

cdr3_nt: TGTGCCAGCAGGACACACCTACCCCCTCACAATGAGCAGTTCTTC
cdr3_aa: CASRTHLPPHNEQFF
j_call: TRBJ2-1
clone_size: few
d_call: NA
v_call: TRBV2

cdr3_nt: TGCAGCGTGGTTGGGACAGGGGAAGGAGAGACCCAGTACTTC
cdr3_aa: CSVVGTGEGETQYF
j_call: TRBJ2-5
clone_size: NA
d_call: TRBD1
v_call: TRBV29-1

cdr3_nt: TGTGCCACCAGTGATTTCGGCAGGTCGACTAGGGAGACCCAGTACTTC
cdr3_aa: CATSDFGRSTRETQYF
j_call: TRBJ2-5
clone_size: few
d_call: NA
v_call: TRBV24-1

cdr3_nt: TGCGCCAGCAGCCAAGGGGGGGCGCAGGTCTACGAGCAGTACTTC
cdr3_aa: CASSQGGAQVYEQYF
j_call: TRBJ2-7
clone_size: few
d_call: NA
v_call: TRBV4-3

cdr3_nt: TGCAGTGCTAGAGATGACGGACGATCCTACGGGCAGTACTTC
cdr3_aa: CSARDDGRSYGQYF
j_call: TRBJ2-7
clone_size: few
d_call: NA
v_call: TRBV20-1

cdr3_nt: TGCGCCAGCAGCTTGGCGGTGCGGGCCTACGAGCAGTACTTC
cdr3_aa: CASSLAVRAYEQYF
j_call: TRBJ2-7
clone_size: NA
d_call: NA
v_call: TRBV5-1

cdr3_nt: TGTGCCAGCACCGATATAGTGGGACAATTGGACTCCTACGAGCAGTACTTC
cdr3_aa: CASTDIVGQLDSYEQYF
j_call: TRBJ2-7
clone_size: NA
d_call: NA
v_call: TRBV2

cdr3_nt: TGTGCCAGCAGGACGTTATTGAACACTGAAGCTTTCTTT
cdr3_aa: CASRTLLNTEAFF
j_call: TRBJ1-1
clone_size: NA
d_call: NA
v_call: TRBV28

cdr3_nt: TGTGCCAGCAGCTTAGATTGGTTAGGGACTAGCGGTCCCTACGAGCAGTACTTC
cdr3_aa: CASSLDWLGTSGPYEQYF
j_call: TRBJ2-7
clone_size: few
d_call: TRBD2
v_call: TRBV7-2